The T cell receptor beta chain under discussion was sequenced for a study of blood T cell repertoires in COVID-19. Study-level information: Samples of COVID-19 (acute and convalescent) were obtained from the United States, Italy and Spain.

Study processing details: Counts of nucleated cells, estimated from reference gene primer amplification, were obtained. TCRdb's copy holds only in-frame clones and misses some; the assay was immunoSEQ multiplex PCR. The D gene and trimming were derived from the DNA, and the V and J assignments and clone size from that table. The sample contains 200,000 or so clones, more than 70% of which appear only once. The study assigned cohorts using participant-reported clinical history. Trimming shortened V by 7 bases and J by 0 bases, and 25 bases separated the two germline ends. The germline CDR1 and CDR2 sequences are LNHDA and SQIVND (reference sequence). The CDR3 consists of 19 residues.

This TCR came from a woman between 40 and 50 years old with acute COVID-19. Input material: PBMCs or T cells enriched from blood (not recorded which). The J gene is TRBJ1-5, the V gene TRBV19; D may be TRBD1 (6 bases). CDR3 region: CASKGYREEELNSNQPQHF. The CDR3 coding sequence is TGTGCCAGTAAAGGCTACAGGGAAGAAGAACTAAATAGCAATCAGCCCCAGCATTTT. Full variable domain (missing parts from reference TRBV19 and TRBJ1-5): DGGITQSPKYLFRKEGQNVTLSCEQNLNHDAMYWYRQDPGQGLRLIYYSQIVNDFQKGDIAEGYSVSREKKESFPLTVTSAQKNPTAFYLCASKGYREEELNSNQPQHFGDGTRLSIL.